This T cell receptor beta chain was sequenced in a study of tumor-infiltrating lymphocytes in primary liver carcinoma. Overall study context: The patients included men and women who were aged 30 to 69 years. Study outcomes and limitations: Overlap between tumor regions exceeded overlap of tumor with adjacent tissue or blood.

The researchers produced TCR beta cDNA from approximately 550 ng total RNA with a constant-region primer. Sequencing libraries for TCR beta derived from three nested multiplex PCR rounds that used slightly modified ARM-PCR. Each of the first two PCR rounds ran around 10 cycles with TRBV1-TRBV30 forward and C-beta reverse primers. TCRdb re-analysed the multiplex PCR reads in MiXCR, keeping a single row per CDR3 protein. The table shows about 320,000 distinct CDR3 sequences, with nearly 60% occurring only once. Unsorted whole blood yielded blood RNA, and germline DNA was extracted as well. Chronic HBV infection was present, with no prior treatment. Germline V lookup: CDR1 SGHNT, CDR2 YYREEE (reference sequence). This CDR3 is 14 amino acids long. V lost 4 bases and J 1 base, leaving 12 bases between the germline ends. About this clonotype itself: The target antigen is unknown.

This receptor was identified in a woman aged 25-40 years with primary liver carcinoma and hepatitis B virus infection. The sequenced sample consisted of peripheral blood. V usage is TRBV5-4 and J usage is TRBJ2-7; a weak D match, TRBD2 (5 bases). The CDR3 bases are TGTGCCAGCAGCATTGGACTGCATTCCTACGAGCAGTACTTC. Protein product: CASSIGLHSYEQYF.